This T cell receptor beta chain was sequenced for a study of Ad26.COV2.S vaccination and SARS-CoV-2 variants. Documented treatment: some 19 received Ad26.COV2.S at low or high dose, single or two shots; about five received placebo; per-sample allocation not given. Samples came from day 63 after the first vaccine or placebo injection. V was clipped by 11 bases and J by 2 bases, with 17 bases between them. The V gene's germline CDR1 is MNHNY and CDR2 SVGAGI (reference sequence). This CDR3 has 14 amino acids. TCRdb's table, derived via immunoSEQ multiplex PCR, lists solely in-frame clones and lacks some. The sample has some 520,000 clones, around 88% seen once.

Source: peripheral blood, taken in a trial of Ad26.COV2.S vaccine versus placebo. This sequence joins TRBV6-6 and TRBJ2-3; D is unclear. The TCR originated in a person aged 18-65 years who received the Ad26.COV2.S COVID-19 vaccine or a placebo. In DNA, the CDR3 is TGTGCCTCCTCAGGCCCAGGCACCACAGATACGCAGTATTTT. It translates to CASSGPGTTDTQYF.